This TCR beta chain derives from a study of shared clonotypes between healthy human individuals. Sequencing used immunoSEQ multiplex PCR; TCRdb keeps in-frame clones, though not all of them. The data hold about 770,000 clones, with approximately 72% observed a single time. Per the germline V gene, CDR1 is SQVTM and CDR2 is ANQGSEA. This CDR3 spans 13 amino acids. The V and J ends lost 5 bases and 8 bases, in that order; junction bases with no gene match: 10. The sample was memory CD4+ T cells sorted from blood. Sample subset: CD45RA-negative fraction. This sequence joins TRBV29-1 and TRBJ2-7; 9 nucleotides line up with TRBD1. The sequence was obtained from a woman in her twenties or thirties in good health. Here the CDR3 reads CSVPGTGLGKQYF. CDR3 DNA sequence: TGCAGCGTTCCCGGGACAGGGCTAGGCAAGCAGTACTTC.